This T cell receptor beta chain originates from a study of cytomegalovirus exposure and HLA in healthy donors. General study points: In a later analysis, common viral pathogens appeared linked to several of the most significant clusters.

Comment on this clone: The antigen is not known.

V was clipped by 8 bases and J by 6 bases; unmatched bases: 4. Germline V gene lookup returns CDR1 SNHLY and CDR2 FYNNEI. The CDR3 runs to 12 residues. Primers for the PCR totalled 60 Vbeta and 13 Jbeta. In the source study's methods: It was a later analysis that counted around 85 million unique TCR beta chains, of which approximately 11 million were shared. Assay used: immunoSEQ multiplex PCR; TCRdb lists only in-frame clones, some missing. V and J calls and clone size come straight from that table; D and trimming were deduced from the DNA. Among about 200,000 clones listed, about three quarters were seen once.

Sequencing input: PBMCs. V and J are TRBV2 and TRBJ1-2, with TRBD1 identical over 9 bases. The TCR comes from a man in his forties in good health and CMV-seronegative. The DNA for the CDR3 is TGTGCCAGCCAGGGACAGGGCAATGGCTACACCTTC. Its protein product is CASQGQGNGYTF.